These 17 T cell receptor beta chains originate from one sample sequenced in a study of cytomegalovirus exposure and HLA in healthy donors. Assay used: immunoSEQ multiplex PCR; TCRdb lists only in-frame clones, some missing. This sample yields about 130,000 clones, of which 85% to 90% are seen a single time; about 6.4% belongs to the top ten. Specimen: PBMCs. The receptors originated from a woman aged 30 to 39 in good health and CMV-seropositive.

The chain joins TRBV2 to TRBJ2-2; TRBD1 aligns across 7 bases. Losses at the gene ends were 5 bases for V and 0 bases for J; bases not matched to a gene: 3. The germline gives CDR1 SNHLY, CDR2 FYNNEI. The CDR3 spans 15 residues. CDR3 loop: CASSPGTANTGELFF. CDR3 bases: TGTGCCAGCAGTCCCGGGACAGCGAACACCGGGGAGCTGTTTTTT.

The V gene is TRBV5-4, the J gene TRBJ2-5; tentative D call: TRBD1 (6 bases). Germline-derived CDR1 and CDR2 are SGHNT and YYREEE (reference sequence). This CDR3 spans 14 amino acids. V gave up 0 bases and J gave up 2 bases, with 8 bases separating them. CDR3 DNA sequence: TGTGCCAGCAGCTTGGGGCAGGGGCAAGAGACCCAGTACTTC. This encodes CASSLGQGQETQYF.

The gene calls are TRBV28 and TRBJ2-7; TRBD1 is a possible D gene (6 bases). The CDR3 covers 15 residues. V was shortened by 3 bases and J by 0 bases, with 12 bases between the two germline ends. Germline V gives CDR1 MDHEN, CDR2 SYDVKM. The CDR3 region is CASSLERGISYEQYF. The CDR3 nucleotides are TGTGCCAGCAGTTTGGAGAGGGGGATCTCCTACGAGCAGTACTTC.

The chain carries TRBV5-4 and TRBJ2-2, with 9 bases aligning to TRBD1. Germline CDR1 SGHNT, CDR2 YYREEE (reference sequence). This CDR3 region has 16 residues. With 4 bases clipped from V and 1 base from J, the junction kept 5 bases outside the gene matches. In DNA form, the CDR3 reads TGTGCCAGCAGCCTAGGACAGGGGATGAACACCGGGGAGCTGTTTTTT. Protein sequence: CASSLGQGMNTGELFF.

This clone is a singleton in its sample. V usage is TRBV15 and J usage is TRBJ1-2, with 8 bases matching TRBD1. Germline CDR1 is LNHNV and CDR2 is YYDKDF (reference sequence). Trimming at V came to 0 bases and at J to 3 bases, leaving 6 bases not matched to a gene. The CDR3 has 16 residues. DNA of the CDR3: TGTGCCACCAGCAGAGATCCCGACAGGGGCTACTATGGCTACACCTTC. Residues: CATSRDPDRGYYGYTF. The full variable domain, completed using reference TRBV15 and TRBJ1-2, is DAMVIQNPRYQVTQFGKPVTLSCSQTLNHNVMYWYQQKSSQAPKLLFHYYDKDFNNEADTPDNFQSRRPNTSFCFLDIRSPGLGDTAMYLCATSRDPDRGYYGYTFGSGTRLTVV.

The genes are TRBV5-6 and TRBJ1-2; 9 bases match TRBD1. This CDR3 spans 14 amino acids. Per the germline V gene, CDR1 is SGHDT and CDR2 is YYEEEE. Trimming at V came to 6 bases and at J to 10 bases, leaving 13 bases not matched to a gene. CDR3 DNA sequence: TGTGCCAGCACCTTAGGGGGACAGGGTTTGACCTACACCTTC. Protein: CASTLGGQGLTYTF.

The chain joins TRBV19 to TRBJ2-7, with TRBD1 matching over 12 bases. J gave up 3 bases and V 1 base, and 7 bases lay outside the gene matches. This CDR3 contains 17 residues. The germline V gene encodes CDR1 LNHDA and CDR2 SQIVND (reference sequence). The DNA for the CDR3 is TGTGCCAGTAGTATAGGGGCCGGGACAGGGGGCTTCTACGAGCAGTACTTC. Translation gives CASSIGAGTGGFYEQYF.

The chain carries TRBV6-1 and TRBJ1-1; possibly TRBD1 for D (6 bases). The V and J ends lost 9 bases and 1 base respectively, with 15 bases between them. The CDR3 spans 14 residues. Germline V lookup: CDR1 MNHNS, CDR2 SASEGT. CDR3 sequence (DNA): TGTGCCAGTGTCCCTAACAGGGAGAACACTGAAGCTTTCTTT. Its protein product is CASVPNRENTEAFF.

The chain employs TRBV7-3 and TRBJ1-1; 7 bases align to TRBD1. CDR1 SGHTA and CDR2 FQGTGA come from the germline V gene. CDR3 size: 15 residues. V lost 3 bases and J lost 5; bases outside the gene matches: 9. DNA for the CDR3: TGTGCCAGCAGCTTCACAGGGGACCCGAGGACTGAAGCTTTCTTT. Translation: CASSFTGDPRTEAFF. The full variable domain, rest sourced from reference TRBV7-3 and TRBJ1-1, is GAGVSQTPSNKVTEKGKYVELRCDPISGHTALYWYRQSLGQGPEFLIYFQGTGAADDSGLPNDRFFAVRPEGSVSTLKIQRTERGDSAVYLCASSFTGDPRTEAFFGQGTRLTVV.

The J gene is TRBJ2-5, the V gene TRBV28; 11 positions agree with TRBD1. Germline CDR1 is MDHEN and CDR2 is SYDVKM. After removal of 1 base from V and 4 bases from J, the junction contained 8 bases not matched to a gene. This CDR3 has 17 amino acids. Here the CDR3 reads CASSLSPGQGAGETQYF. In DNA, the CDR3 is TGTGCCAGCAGTTTATCCCCTGGACAGGGGGCGGGAGAGACCCAGTACTTC.

The table lists this clone with a few counts. The genes are TRBV5-1 and TRBJ2-7, with 11 positions matching TRBD2. The CDR3 has 15 amino acids. The J segment lost 3 bases and the V segment lost 3 bases, leaving 5 bases of the junction unmatched. Germline V gene data show CDR1 as SGHRS and CDR2 as YFSETQ. The CDR3: CASSSKTSGVYEQYF. Here the CDR3 DNA reads TGCGCCAGCAGCTCCAAGACTAGCGGGGTCTACGAGCAGTACTTC.

The V call is TRBV27, the J call TRBJ1-1, with D perhaps TRBD1 (5 bases). The CDR3 runs 11 residues. Trimming took off 8 bases at V and 10 bases at J, with 14 bases between the two ends. Germline-derived CDR1 and CDR2 are MNHEY and SMNVEV (reference sequence). The CDR3 region is CASGEGGAAFF. For the CDR3, the DNA is TGTGCCAGCGGGGAAGGCGGGGCAGCTTTCTTT.

The chain carries TRBV5-1 and TRBJ1-4; TRBD1 matches 10 bases. Germline V lookup: CDR1 SGHRS, CDR2 YFSETQ. V lost 5 bases, J lost 0 bases, and 1 base stayed unmatched. This CDR3 is built from 15 residues. The DNA of the CDR3 is TGCGCCAGCAGAGGGACAGGGGCAACTAATGAAAAACTGTTTTTT. Translation: CASRGTGATNEKLFF.

This rearrangement joins TRBV9 to TRBJ2-2; TRBD2 aligns across 11 bases. The CDR3 extends over 17 amino acids. Germline CDR1 SGDLS, CDR2 YYNGEE. J lost 4 bases, V lost 0 bases, and 5 bases had no gene match. Written as DNA, the CDR3 is TGTGCCAGCAGCGTAGGGTTTAGCGGGAGGGCCACCGGGGAGCTGTTTTTT. Protein: CASSVGFSGRATGELFF. Supplemented by reference TRBV9 and TRBJ2-2, the full variable domain reads DSGVTQTPKHLITATGQRVTLRCSPRSGDLSVYWYQQSLDQGLQFLIQYYNGEERAKGNILERFSAQQFPDLHSELNLSSLELGDSALYFCASSVGFSGRATGELFFGEGSRLTVL.

This chain links TRBV5-4 with TRBJ1-1; TRBD1 agrees at 9 bases. V was clipped by 0 bases and J by 4 bases; unmatched bases: 1. In germline, CDR1 is SGHNT, CDR2 YYREEE (reference sequence). The CDR3 has 14 amino acids. CDR3 bases: TGTGCCAGCAGCTTGGTACAGGGGGCCACTGAAGCTTTCTTT. It yields the protein CASSLVQGATEAFF.

This clone was seen only a few times. The chain recombines TRBV14 with TRBJ2-3; D perhaps matches TRBD2 (6 bases). The germline V gene has CDR1 SGHDN and CDR2 FVKESK. Trimming cost V 5 bases and J 5 bases, with 11 bases left between them. The CDR3 consists of 13 residues. The CDR3 DNA reads TGTGCCAGCAGCGTCAACGGGGGAGATACGCAGTATTTT. Translation gives CASSVNGGDTQYF.

V usage is TRBV29-1 and J usage is TRBJ2-1; 10 nucleotides line up with TRBD1. This CDR3 spans 12 amino acids. CDR1 SQVTM and CDR2 ANQGSEA come from the germline V gene. The V and J ends lost 7 bases and 7 bases, in that order; junction bases with no gene match: 4. The DNA of the CDR3 is TGCAGCGCCCGGACAGGGGGTAATGAGCAGTTCTTC. Its protein product is CSARTGGNEQFF.